Described below is a single T cell receptor beta chain sequence and its context. This record belongs to a study of blood T cell repertoires in COVID-19. Clinical history as reported by participants underpinned cohort assignment. TCRdb keeps only in-frame clones here, not all; method: immunoSEQ multiplex PCR. The table records about 280,000 clones, approximately 90% of them present only once. With 1 base removed from V and 0 bases from J, the gap between germline ends came to 15 bases. The CDR3 runs to 18 residues. CDR1 and CDR2 (germline): MNHNS, SASEGT. This sequence originates from a woman aged 30 to 39 with acute COVID-19. V gene TRBV6-1 combines with J gene TRBJ1-4; D is possibly TRBD1 (6 bases). Sequencing input: PBMCs or T cells enriched from blood (not recorded which). The chain's CDR3 is CASSEGGRQRTTNEKLFF. The CDR3 nucleotides read TGTGCCAGCAGTGAAGGGGGGCGGCAAAGGACAACTAATGAAAAACTGTTTTTT.